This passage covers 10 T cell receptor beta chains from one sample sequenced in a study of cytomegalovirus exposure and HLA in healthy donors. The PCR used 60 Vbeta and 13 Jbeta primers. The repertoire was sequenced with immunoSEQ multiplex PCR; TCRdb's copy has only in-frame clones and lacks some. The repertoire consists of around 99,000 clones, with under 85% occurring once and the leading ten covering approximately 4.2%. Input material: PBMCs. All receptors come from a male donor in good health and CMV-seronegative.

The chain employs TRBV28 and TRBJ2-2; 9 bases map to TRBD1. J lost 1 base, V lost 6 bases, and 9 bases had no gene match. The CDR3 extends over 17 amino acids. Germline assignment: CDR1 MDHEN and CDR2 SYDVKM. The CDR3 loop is CASRLNPGQGNTGELFF. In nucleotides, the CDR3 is TGTGCCAGCAGGCTCAATCCGGGACAGGGGAACACCGGGGAGCTGTTTTTT.

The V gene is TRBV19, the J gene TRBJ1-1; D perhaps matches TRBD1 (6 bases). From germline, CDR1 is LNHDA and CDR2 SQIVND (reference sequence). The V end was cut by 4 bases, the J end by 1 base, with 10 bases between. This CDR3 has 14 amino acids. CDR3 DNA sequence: TGTGCCAGTAGTAAGGGGGGGCCGAACACTGAAGCTTTCTTT. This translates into CASSKGGPNTEAFF.

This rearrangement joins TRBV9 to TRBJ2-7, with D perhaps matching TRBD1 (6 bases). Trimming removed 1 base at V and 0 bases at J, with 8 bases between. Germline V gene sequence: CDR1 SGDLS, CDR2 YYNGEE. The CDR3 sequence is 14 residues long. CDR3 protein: CASSVQGSSYEQYF. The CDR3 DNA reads TGTGCCAGCAGCGTACAGGGGTCCTCCTACGAGCAGTACTTC.

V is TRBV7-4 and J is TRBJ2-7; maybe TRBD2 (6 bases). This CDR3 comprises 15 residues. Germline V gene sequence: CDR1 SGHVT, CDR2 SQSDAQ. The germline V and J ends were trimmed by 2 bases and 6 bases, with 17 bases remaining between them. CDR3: CASSLLWRDGCEQYF. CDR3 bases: TGTGCCAGCAGCTTACTTTGGCGGGATGGTTGCGAGCAGTACTTC.

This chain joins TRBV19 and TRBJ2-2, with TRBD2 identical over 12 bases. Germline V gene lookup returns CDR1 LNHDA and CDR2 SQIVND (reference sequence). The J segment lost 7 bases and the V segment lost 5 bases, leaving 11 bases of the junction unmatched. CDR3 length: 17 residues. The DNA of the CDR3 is TGTGCCAGTAGTTCCCGACTAGCGGGAGTACGGGTCGGGGAGCTGTTTTTT. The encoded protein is CASSSRLAGVRVGELFF. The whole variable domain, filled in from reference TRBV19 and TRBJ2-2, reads DGGITQSPKYLFRKEGQNVTLSCEQNLNHDAMYWYRQDPGQGLRLIYYSQIVNDFQKGDIAEGYSVSREKKESFPLTVTSAQKNPTAFYLCASSSRLAGVRVGELFFGEGSRLTVL.

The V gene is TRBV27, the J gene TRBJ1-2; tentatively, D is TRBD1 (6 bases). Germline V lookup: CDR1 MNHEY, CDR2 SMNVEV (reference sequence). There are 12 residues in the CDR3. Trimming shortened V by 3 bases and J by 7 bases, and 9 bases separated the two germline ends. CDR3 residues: CASSFIGGGYTF. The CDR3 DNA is TGTGCCAGCAGTTTCATAGGGGGTGGCTACACCTTC.

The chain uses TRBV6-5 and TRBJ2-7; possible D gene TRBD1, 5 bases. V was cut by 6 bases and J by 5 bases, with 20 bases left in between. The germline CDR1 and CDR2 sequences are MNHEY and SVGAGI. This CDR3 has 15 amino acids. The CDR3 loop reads CASRMRPSVGDEQYF. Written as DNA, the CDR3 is TGTGCCAGCAGGATGAGGCCCTCCGTAGGGGACGAGCAGTACTTC.

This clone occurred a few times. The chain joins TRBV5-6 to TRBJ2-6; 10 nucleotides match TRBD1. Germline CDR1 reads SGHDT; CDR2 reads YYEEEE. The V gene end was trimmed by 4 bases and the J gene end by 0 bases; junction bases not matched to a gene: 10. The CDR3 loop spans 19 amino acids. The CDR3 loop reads CASSLTGTGAFSGANVLTF. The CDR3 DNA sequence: TGTGCCAGCAGCCTTACCGGGACAGGGGCTTTCTCTGGGGCCAACGTCCTGACTTTC. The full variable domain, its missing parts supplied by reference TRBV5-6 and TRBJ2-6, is DAGVTQSPTHLIKTRGQQVTLRCSPKSGHDTVSWYQQALGQGPQFIFQYYEEEERQRGNFPDRFSGHQFPNYSSELNVNALLLGDSALYLCASSLTGTGAFSGANVLTFGAGSRLTVL.

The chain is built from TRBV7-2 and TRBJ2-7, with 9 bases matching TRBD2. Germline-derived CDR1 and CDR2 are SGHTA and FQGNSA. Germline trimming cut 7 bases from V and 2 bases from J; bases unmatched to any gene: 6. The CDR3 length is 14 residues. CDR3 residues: CASKLAGATYEQYF. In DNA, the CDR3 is TGTGCCAGCAAACTAGCGGGTGCTACCTACGAGCAGTACTTC.

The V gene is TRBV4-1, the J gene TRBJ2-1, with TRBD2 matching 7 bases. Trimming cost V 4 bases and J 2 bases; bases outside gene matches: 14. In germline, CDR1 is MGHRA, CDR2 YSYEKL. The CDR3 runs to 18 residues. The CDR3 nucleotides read TGCGCCAGCAGCCCACGACCGGGACTACTCCCCCCCTACAATGAGCAGTTCTTC. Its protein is CASSPRPGLLPPYNEQFF.